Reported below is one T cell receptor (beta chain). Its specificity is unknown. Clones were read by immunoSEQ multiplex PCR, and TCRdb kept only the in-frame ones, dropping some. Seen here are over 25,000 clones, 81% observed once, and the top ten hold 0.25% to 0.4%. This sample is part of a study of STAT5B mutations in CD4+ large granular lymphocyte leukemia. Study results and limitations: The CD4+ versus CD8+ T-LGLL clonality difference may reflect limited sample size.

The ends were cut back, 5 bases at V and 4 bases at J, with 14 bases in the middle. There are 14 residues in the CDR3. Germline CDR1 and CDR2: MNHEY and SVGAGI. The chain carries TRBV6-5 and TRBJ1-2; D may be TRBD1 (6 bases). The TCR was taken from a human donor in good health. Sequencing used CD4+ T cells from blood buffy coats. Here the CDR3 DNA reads TGTGCCAGCAGTGACGGGGGGCAGGTCTATGGCTACACCTTC. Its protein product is CASSDGGQVYGYTF.